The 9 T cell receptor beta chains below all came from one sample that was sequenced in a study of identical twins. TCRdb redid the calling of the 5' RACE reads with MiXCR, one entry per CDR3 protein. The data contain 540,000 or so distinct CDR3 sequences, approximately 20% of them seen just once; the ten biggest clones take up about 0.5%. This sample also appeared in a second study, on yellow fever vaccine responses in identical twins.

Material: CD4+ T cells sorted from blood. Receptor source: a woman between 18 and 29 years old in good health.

Here the CDR3 reads CAISDKTGGNEQYV. In DNA, the CDR3 is TGTGCCATCAGTGATAAGACAGGGGGCAACGAGCAGTACGTC. This chain links TRBV10-3 with TRBJ2-7; the match to TRBD1 covers 10 bases. Germline lookup yields CDR1 ENHRY and CDR2 SYGVKD. CDR3 length: 14 amino acids. V was clipped by 3 bases and J by 5 bases; unmatched bases: 4.

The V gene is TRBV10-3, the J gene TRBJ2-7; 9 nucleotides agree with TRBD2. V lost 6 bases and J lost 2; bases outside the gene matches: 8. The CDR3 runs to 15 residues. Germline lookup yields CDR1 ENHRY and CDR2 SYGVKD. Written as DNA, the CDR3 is TGTGCCATCAGGAGTAGCGGGGGCTCAACCTACGAGCAGTACTTC. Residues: CAIRSSGGSTYEQYF.

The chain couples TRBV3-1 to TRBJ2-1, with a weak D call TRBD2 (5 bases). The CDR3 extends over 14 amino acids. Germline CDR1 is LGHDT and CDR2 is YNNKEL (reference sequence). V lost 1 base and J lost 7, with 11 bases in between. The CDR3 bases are TGTGCCAGCAGCCAAGCTAATCCGGGGAATGAGCAGTTCTTC. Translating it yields CASSQANPGNEQFF.

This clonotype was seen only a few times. CDR3 loop: CASSIPLAGVSYNEQFF. The DNA for the CDR3 is TGTGCCAGCAGCATACCCCTGGCGGGAGTCTCCTACAATGAGCAGTTCTTC. This chain joins TRBV7-9 and TRBJ2-1, with 7 bases aligning to TRBD2. The CDR3 length is 17 residues. From germline, CDR1 is SEHNR and CDR2 FQNEAQ (reference sequence). V shed 5 bases and J 0 bases; nucleotides not matched to a gene: 10.

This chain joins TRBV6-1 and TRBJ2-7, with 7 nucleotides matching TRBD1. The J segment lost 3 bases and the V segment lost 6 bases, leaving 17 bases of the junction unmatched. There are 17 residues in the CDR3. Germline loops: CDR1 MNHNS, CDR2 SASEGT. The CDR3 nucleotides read TGTGCCAGCAGCGCCTCCCAATACAGGGGTGAAGTCTACGAGCAGTACTTC. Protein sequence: CASSASQYRGEVYEQYF.

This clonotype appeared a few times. The CDR3 protein is CASEGGGSYNEQFF. DNA of the CDR3: TGTGCCAGCGAGGGGGGGGGCTCCTACAATGAGCAGTTCTTC. This sequence joins TRBV2 and TRBJ2-1; tentative D call: TRBD2 (7 bases). The ends were cut back, 8 bases at V and 0 bases at J, with 11 bases in the middle. Per the germline V gene, CDR1 is SNHLY and CDR2 is FYNNEI. This CDR3 is 14 amino acids long. The complete variable domain, with remaining parts taken from reference TRBV2 and TRBJ2-1, reads EPEVTQTPSHQVTQMGQEVILRCVPISNHLYFYWYRQILGQKVEFLVSFYNNEISEKSEIFDDQFSVERPDGSNFTLKIRSTKLEDSAMYFCASEGGGSYNEQFFGPGTRLTVL.

CDR3 coding DNA: TGTGCCAGCAGCTCCAATTCACCCCTCCACTTT. It yields the protein CASSSNSPLHF. This chain links TRBV7-2 with TRBJ1-6; D not certain. The CDR3 covers 11 residues. Germline CDR1 and CDR2: SGHTA and FQGNSA. V gave up 4 bases and J gave up 7 bases, with 2 bases separating them.

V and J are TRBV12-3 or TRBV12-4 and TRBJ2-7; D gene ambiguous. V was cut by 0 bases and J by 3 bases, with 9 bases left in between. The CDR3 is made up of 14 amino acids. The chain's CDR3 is CASSLASGFYEQYF. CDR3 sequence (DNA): TGTGCCAGCAGTTTAGCGTCGGGCTTCTACGAGCAGTACTTC.

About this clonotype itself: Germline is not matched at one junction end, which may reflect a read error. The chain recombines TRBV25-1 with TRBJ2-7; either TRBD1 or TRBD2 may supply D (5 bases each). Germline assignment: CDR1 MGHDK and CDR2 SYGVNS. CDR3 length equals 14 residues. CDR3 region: CATSGAGSSYEQYF. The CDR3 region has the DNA TGTGCCACCAGTGGGGCAGGGAGCTCCTACGAGCAGTACTTC.